This T cell receptor beta chain is from a study of vaccination effects on CD4 cells after COVID-19. Study-level points and caveats: The authors studied few convalescent patients and collected no early post-infection timepoints.

Sequencing followed a ViraFEST assay step that expanded antigen-specific CD4+ T cells with viral peptide pools. Following an approximately 10-day culture, CD4+ T cells were purified. Nobody among the vaccine recipients had prior SARS-CoV-2 infection (nucleocapsid antibodies were negative). Of note for this clone: Its antigen is currently unknown.

V was shortened by 7 bases and J by 1 base, with 19 bases between the two germline ends. Germline values: CDR1 SNHLY, CDR2 FYNNEI. This CDR3 contains 16 residues. Sequenced by immunoSEQ multiplex PCR; TCRdb stores in-frame clones only, minus some. The data show roughly 63,000 clones, 80% seen once. Here the sequenced sample was CD4+ T cells from PBMCs cultured with SARS-CoV-2 spike peptides, taken before COVID-19 vaccination. This TCR was sampled from a human donor who received a COVID-19 vaccine. This chain uses TRBV2 with TRBJ1-2, with D tentatively TRBD1 (6 bases). CDR3 loop: CASIPTGGALNYGYTF. Here the CDR3 DNA reads TGTGCCAGCATCCCAACCGGGGGGGCTCTTAACTATGGCTACACCTTC.